This T cell receptor (beta chain) was retrieved from a study of cytomegalovirus exposure and HLA in healthy donors (TCRdb year 2017). For context, the study as a whole: An earlier analysis of more than 550 of the donors reported approximately 260 Gb of sequence data and around 120 million unique TCR beta sequences obtained from roughly 180 million T cells. Roughly 300 gigabases of sequencing data and approximately 84 million unique TCR sequences were included in an early release covering under 650 HLA-typed donors. Of the roughly 400 genotyped donors, around 81% fell in the genetic ancestry cluster associated with self-reported Caucasian donors. The study aimed to test whether signatures of past pathogen exposure could be identified by cataloging public T cell receptors. The T cell repertoires of 666 subjects were profiled by immunosequencing and related to cytomegalovirus serostatus. Besides the first cohort of around 670 subjects, a separate validation cohort made up of roughly 130 different subjects was used. The study combined high-throughput TCR immunosequencing, statistical association of individual TCRs with disease status, and machine learning to predict cytomegalovirus infection status. A later analysis re-analyzed previously published TCR beta repertoires from roughly 600 donors and added high-resolution HLA genotyping to study TCR occurrence patterns. Rather than using new phenotypic data, the later analysis identified candidate immune exposures from TCR beta sequences and from how often those sequences occurred across donors. An earlier analysis of 587 of the donors used high-throughput TCR beta sequencing to judge whether each TCR beta V gene segment behaved as functional or pseudogenic. Alongside the repertoire data, information on donor age, sex, ethnicity and CMV serostatus was compiled. Genome-wide SNP genotypes for about three fifths of the roughly 670 donors were used in a later genetic analysis, which treated that subset as a discovery cohort. All discovery cohort repertoires had been generated on a single sequencing platform. Both class I and class II loci were covered by HLA typing, at four-digit resolution. The number of donors typed differed by locus, with roughly 620-630 for A, B, C, DRB1 and DQB1, 522 for DQA1, approximately 570 for DPA1, and some 440 for DPB1. A few DR-DQ haplotypes were treated as single units for association and clustering because of strong linkage in the cohort. Among almost 400 genotyped donors of the cohort, an average of approximately 230,000 unique TCR beta nucleotide sequences were sequenced per donor, roughly 20% of them non-productive.

The investigation overall reported the following: In a later genetic analysis, a missense DCLRE1C variant was associated with V-gene and J-gene trimming of TCR beta chains, and the association was replicated in an independent cohort. Correlated functional status among segregating V segments might reflect linkage disequilibrium, but an unknown experimental factor could not be ruled out. Strong co-occurrence of HLA alleles, especially DR and DQ, made assigning TCR associations to individual alleles difficult. In a later analysis, HLA-associated TCR beta chains showed more clonal expansion and lower generation probabilities than non-associated chains that were equally common. Across donors, most TCR sequences were observed very rarely, whereas some public TCRs were present in many individuals. Over 15 rarely observed V segments, including chromosome 9 orphons, were excluded from the earlier analysis of approximately 500 of the donors because counts were too low. It was suggested by the authors that the approach could potentially be generalized to other disease states and immunological phenotypes. Several of the top co-occurrence clusters appeared to be linked to parvovirus B19, influenza, CMV and Epstein-Barr virus, according to a later analysis. According to a later genetic analysis, donors in an Asian-associated ancestry cluster had fewer N-insertions in productive TCRs than the approximately 690-donor mean. The cohort was sequenced for TCR beta chains only, and without alpha or paired-chain data the features that could be detected were limited. Some IMGT-functional V segments, including TRBV6-2 and TRBV6-3, could not be told apart with the 87-base-pair reads, so those segments were excluded. The presence/absence analyses assumed that sequencing depth was roughly uniform across donors, and that assumption may not be true. According to a later analysis, most CMV-associated TCR beta chains appeared to be HLA-restricted, and the HLA associations seemed to be driven largely by CMV exposure. In a later analysis, more than 15,000 TCR beta sequences were associated with specific HLA alleles at a false discovery rate of 0.05. A later analysis found that TCR association rates varied across HLA loci, with DRB1 alleles showing the most associated TCRs and HLA-C alleles the fewest. Because some donors lacked HLA typing at each locus, the association tests relied only on the typed subset. For the cohort, immune exposure information was limited to CMV serostatus. A group of highly shared sequence variants was considered likely to be a technical artifact of the sequencing pipeline. The classifier was reported to diagnose cytomegalovirus status with high specificity and sensitivity in both the original and validation cohorts. Broadly in line with IMGT annotations, most TCR beta V segments showed up in productive rearrangements about 87% or about 30% of the time in an earlier analysis of 450 to 600 of the donors. The study listed 164 TCR beta chains as associated with cytomegalovirus. A further reported finding was that TCR beta sequences accurately predicted the HLA-A and HLA-B alleles for most subjects in the first cohort. Three of the identified cytomegalovirus-associated TCR beta chains were confirmed in vitro to be specific for cytomegalovirus antigens.

The cohort was made up of under 800 healthy bone marrow donors. All cohort members were sampled while nominally healthy, although unrecorded immune exposures were likely present. The donor was CMV seropositive and belonged to the group of 250 to 350 seropositive cohort members. Each donor provided a peripheral blood sample, and peripheral blood mononuclear cells were used for TCR beta sequencing. The Qiagen DNeasy Blood Extraction Kit was used to extract genomic DNA from the blood cell samples. This clone was recorded once. Its antigen is currently not known. It has no much larger one-base neighbor in the sample; base qualities were not kept. Via the germline V gene, CDR1 is WSHSY and CDR2 SAAADI. V is pared back by 4 bases and J by 2 bases, with 9 bases lying between the germline termini. The cysteine opens and the phenylalanine closes a CDR3 of 14 amino acids. CDR3 DNA is the only sequence kept; it has 42 bases, read in frame from the first base.

Library preparation was by the immunoSEQ multiplex PCR assay. The multiplex PCR relied on a mix of 60 forward primers for TCR Vbeta segments and 13 reverse primers for TCR Jbeta segments. A multiplex PCR assay on genomic DNA amplified the CDR3 region of rearranged TCR beta genes. Amplified TCR beta libraries were sequenced as 87-base-pair reads on the Illumina HiSeq System. Under the source paper's analysis protocol: In a later analysis, tens of millions of unique TCR beta chains were counted across the 500 to 700 repertoires, and roughly 11 million of these chains were shared by at least two donors. To remove PCR and sequencing errors, raw reads were error-corrected and collapsed into unique sequences using a nearest-neighbor algorithm that merged closely related sequences. Alignment of CDR3 sequences to IMGT reference sequences was used to assign V, D and J gene segments. For a sequence to be retained, a match of at least six nucleotides to both a V gene segment and a J gene segment was required. Rearrangements were classified as productive when the CDR3 lacked stop codons and remained in frame with V and J, and all other rearrangements were classified as non-productive. Following IMGT convention, CDR3 was defined as the stretch from the second conserved V-encoded cysteine up to the conserved J-encoded phenylalanine. The earlier analysis of about 500 of the donors excluded sequences that lacked an unambiguous match to a single V gene segment. An earlier analysis of several hundred of the donors classified V segments as functional when productive rearrangements were above 56.7% and as segregating when the standard deviation between donors was above 5%. To diagnose cytomegalovirus status from the catalog of TCR beta chain sequences, a statistical classification framework was built. In a later analysis, V and J genes were assigned by comparing TCR nucleotide sequences against IMGT/GENE-DB human TR gene sequences. The TCRdist pipeline was used in a later analysis to assign CDR3 sequences and most-parsimonious VDJ recombination scenarios. In a later analysis, each TCR beta chain was defined by its CDR3 amino acid sequence together with its V-gene family, and reads lacking a unique V-gene family were excluded. A later analysis removed over 500 highly shared, low-generation-probability nucleotide sequences to deal with suspected cross-contamination and a sequencing artifact. In a later analysis, a clonal expansion index was calculated for each public chain from normalized within-repertoire ranks of inferred template counts. In a later analysis, generation probabilities were computed using a VDJ recombination model fitted to out-of-frame rearrangements, and the results were checked against IGoR. In a later analysis, hypergeometric tests were used to score TCR-TCR, TCR-HLA and TCR-CMV co-occurrence, with a repertoire-size bias correction applied to TCR pairs. To estimate false discovery rates, a later analysis permuted the HLA or CMV assignments 20 times. In a later analysis, co-occurring TCRs were grouped using DBSCAN, with TCRdist sequence similarity added in when clustering inside HLA-allele-positive subsets. Repertoires with fewer than 30,000 or more than 120,000 public chains, plus five repertoires with anomalous nucleotide sharing, were excluded from co-occurrence clustering. TCRdb mirrors the immuneACCESS table, restricted to in-frame sequences. Some clones are absent from its copies; in checked studies, under half trace to an unresolved V gene, and the reason for the others is unknown. V and J calls plus clone size are reproduced from that table; the DNA served to infer D and trimming. Here the sample has 110,000 to 150,000 clones; about 73% occur a single time. Of the sample, 2.1% falls within the top ten clones.

The sequence was obtained from a woman in her sixties in good health and CMV-seropositive. The sequencing sample was made of PBMCs. Rearrangement joined TRBV10-2 to TRBJ1-3; the D gene remains uncertain. The CDR3 reads CASSGMATGNTIYF. The DNA is as follows: TGCGCCAGCAGTGGTATGGCCACTGGAAACACCATATATTTT.